Described below is a single TCR beta chain sequence and its context. The sample comes from a study of identical twins. Using its own MiXCR run on the 5' RACE reads, TCRdb lists one record per CDR3 protein. The sample consists of about 190,000 distinct CDR3 sequences, 15% to 20% of them appearing once. The CDR3 is 15 residues long. Looked up from germline, CDR1 is SGHRS and CDR2 is YFSETQ. The junction had 10 bases not matched to a gene; V was cut back by 3 bases and J by 8 bases. The same data also went into a second study, on T cells expressing NK-cell markers. That investigation notes: Researchers got TCR beta repertoires out of sorted CD3+CD56+NKG2C+, CD3+CD56+NKG2C- and CD3+CD56-NKG2C+ T cells.

V and J are TRBV5-1 and TRBJ2-1; 8 bases map to TRBD2. Sequencing used CD8+ T cells sorted from blood. The sequence came from a woman between 18 and 29 years old in good health. CDR3 amino acids: CASSSLAGLQDEQFF. The CDR3, as DNA: TGCGCCAGCAGCTCCTTAGCGGGGCTCCAAGATGAGCAGTTCTTC.